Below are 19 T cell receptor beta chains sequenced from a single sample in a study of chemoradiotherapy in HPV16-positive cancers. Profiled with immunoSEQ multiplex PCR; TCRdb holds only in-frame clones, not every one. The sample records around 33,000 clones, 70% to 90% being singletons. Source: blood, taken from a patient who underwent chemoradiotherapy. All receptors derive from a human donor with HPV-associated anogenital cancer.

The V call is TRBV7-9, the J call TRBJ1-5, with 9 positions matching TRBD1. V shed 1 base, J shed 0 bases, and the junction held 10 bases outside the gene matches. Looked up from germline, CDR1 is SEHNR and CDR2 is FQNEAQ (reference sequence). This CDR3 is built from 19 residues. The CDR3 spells CASSLGSGTGLGSNQPQHF. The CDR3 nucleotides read TGTGCCAGCAGCTTAGGGTCCGGGACAGGGTTGGGTAGCAATCAGCCCCAGCATTTT.

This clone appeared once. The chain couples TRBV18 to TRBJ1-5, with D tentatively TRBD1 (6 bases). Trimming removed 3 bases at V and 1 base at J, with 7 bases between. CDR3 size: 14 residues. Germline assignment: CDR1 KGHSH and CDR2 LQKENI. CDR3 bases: TGTGCCAGCTCACCGGGGACAAGCAATCAGCCCCAGCATTTT. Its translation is CASSPGTSNQPQHF.

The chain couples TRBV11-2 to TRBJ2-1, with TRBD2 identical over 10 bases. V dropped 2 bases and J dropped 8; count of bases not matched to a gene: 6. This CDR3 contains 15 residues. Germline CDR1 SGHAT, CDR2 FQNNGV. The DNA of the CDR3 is TGTGCCAGCAGCTTATCAACTAGCGGGGAGGATGAGCAGTTCTTC. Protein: CASSLSTSGEDEQFF.

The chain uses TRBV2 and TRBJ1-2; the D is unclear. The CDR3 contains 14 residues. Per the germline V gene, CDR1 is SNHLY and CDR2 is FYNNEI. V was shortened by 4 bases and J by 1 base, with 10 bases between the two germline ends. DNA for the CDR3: TGTGCCAGCAGTGGCTTGACGGATAACTATGGCTACACCTTC. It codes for CASSGLTDNYGYTF.

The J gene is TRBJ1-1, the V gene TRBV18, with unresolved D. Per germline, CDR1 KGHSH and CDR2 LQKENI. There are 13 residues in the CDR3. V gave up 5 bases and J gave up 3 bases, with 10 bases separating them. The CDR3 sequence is CASSGNRDTEAFF. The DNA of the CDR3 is TGTGCCAGCTCAGGAAACCGGGACACTGAAGCTTTCTTT.

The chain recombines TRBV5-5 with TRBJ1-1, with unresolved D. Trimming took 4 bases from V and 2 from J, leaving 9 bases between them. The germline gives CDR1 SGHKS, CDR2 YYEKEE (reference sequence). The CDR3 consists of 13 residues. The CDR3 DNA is TGTGCCAGCAGCCTGGACGTAAACACTGAAGCTTTCTTT. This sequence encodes CASSLDVNTEAFF. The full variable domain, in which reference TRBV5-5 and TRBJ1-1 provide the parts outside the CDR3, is DAGVTQSPTHLIKTRGQQVTLRCSPISGHKSVSWYQQVLGQGPQFIFQYYEKEERGRGNFPDRFSARQFPNYSSELNVNALLLGDSALYLCASSLDVNTEAFFGQGTRLTVV.

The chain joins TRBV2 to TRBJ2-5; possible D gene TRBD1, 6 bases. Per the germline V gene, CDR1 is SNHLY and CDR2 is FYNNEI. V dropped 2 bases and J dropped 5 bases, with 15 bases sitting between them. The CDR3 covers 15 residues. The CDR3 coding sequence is TGTGCCAGCAGTGAACAGGGGAGCGGTGGGGAGACCCAGTACTTC. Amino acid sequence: CASSEQGSGGETQYF.

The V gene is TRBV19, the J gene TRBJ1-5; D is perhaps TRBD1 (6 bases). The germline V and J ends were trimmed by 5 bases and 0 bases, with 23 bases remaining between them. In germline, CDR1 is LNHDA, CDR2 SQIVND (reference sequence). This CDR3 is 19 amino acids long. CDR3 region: CASSSHRTAEPPSNQPQHF. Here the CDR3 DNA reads TGTGCCAGTAGTTCCCACCGGACAGCCGAACCACCTAGCAATCAGCCCCAGCATTTT.

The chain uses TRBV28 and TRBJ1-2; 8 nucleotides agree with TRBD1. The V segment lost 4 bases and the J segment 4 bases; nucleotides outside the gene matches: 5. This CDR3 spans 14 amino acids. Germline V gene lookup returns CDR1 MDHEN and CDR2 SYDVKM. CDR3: CASSSYRGGYGYTF. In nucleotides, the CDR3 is TGTGCCAGCAGTTCATACAGGGGGGGCTATGGCTACACCTTC.

The CDR3 nucleotides read TGTGCCAGCAGTTACCAACCTAATTCACCCCTCCACTTT. Its protein is CASSYQPNSPLHF. This rearrangement joins TRBV6-5 to TRBJ1-6; D call uncertain. V shed 2 bases and J shed 6 bases, with 5 bases lying between them. The CDR3 consists of 13 residues. CDR1 and CDR2 (germline): MNHEY, SVGAGI.

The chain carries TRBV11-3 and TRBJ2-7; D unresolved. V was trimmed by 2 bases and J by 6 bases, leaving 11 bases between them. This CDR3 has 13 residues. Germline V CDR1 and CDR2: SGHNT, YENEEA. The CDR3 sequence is CASSLRGNGEQYF. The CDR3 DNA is TGTGCCAGCAGCTTACGCGGAAACGGCGAGCAGTACTTC.

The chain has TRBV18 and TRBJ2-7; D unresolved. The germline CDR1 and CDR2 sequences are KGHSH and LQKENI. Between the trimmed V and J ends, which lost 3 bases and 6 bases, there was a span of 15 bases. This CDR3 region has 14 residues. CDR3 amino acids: CASSPSSDIREQYF. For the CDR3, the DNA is TGTGCCAGCTCACCCTCATCAGATATTCGCGAGCAGTACTTC. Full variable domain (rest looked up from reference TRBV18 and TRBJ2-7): NAGVMQNPRHLVRRRGQEARLRCSPMKGHSHVYWYRQLPEEGLKFMVYLQKENIIDESGMPKERFSAEFPKEGPSILRIQQVVRGDSAAYFCASSPSSDIREQYFGPGTRLTVT.

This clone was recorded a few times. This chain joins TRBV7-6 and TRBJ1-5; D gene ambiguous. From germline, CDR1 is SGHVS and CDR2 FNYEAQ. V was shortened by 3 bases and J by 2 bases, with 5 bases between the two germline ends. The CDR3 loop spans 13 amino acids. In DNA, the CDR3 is TGTGCCAGCAGCTTCAGCGGCAATCAGCCCCAGCATTTT. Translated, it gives CASSFSGNQPQHF.

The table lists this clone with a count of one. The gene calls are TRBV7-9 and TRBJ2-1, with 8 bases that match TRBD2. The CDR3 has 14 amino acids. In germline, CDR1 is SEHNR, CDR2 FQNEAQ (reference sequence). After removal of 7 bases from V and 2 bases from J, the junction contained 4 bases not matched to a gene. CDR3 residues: CASTSGLAYNEQFF. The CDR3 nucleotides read TGTGCCAGCACTTCGGGACTAGCCTACAATGAGCAGTTCTTC. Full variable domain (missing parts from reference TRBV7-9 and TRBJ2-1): DTGVSQNPRHKITKRGQNVTFRCDPISEHNRLYWYRQTLGQGPEFLTYFQNEAQLEKSRLLSDRFSAERPKGSFSTLEIQRTEQGDSAMYLCASTSGLAYNEQFFGPGTRLTVL.

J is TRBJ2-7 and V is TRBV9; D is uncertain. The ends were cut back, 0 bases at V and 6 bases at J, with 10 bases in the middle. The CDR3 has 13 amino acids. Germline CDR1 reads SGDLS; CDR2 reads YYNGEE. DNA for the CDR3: TGTGCCAGCAGCGTAGGGCCGGCCAGCGAGCAGTACTTC. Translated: CASSVGPASEQYF.

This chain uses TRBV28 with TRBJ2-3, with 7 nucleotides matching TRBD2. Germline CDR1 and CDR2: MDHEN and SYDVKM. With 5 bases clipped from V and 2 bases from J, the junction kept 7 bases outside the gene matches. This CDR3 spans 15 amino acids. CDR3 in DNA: TGTGCCAGCAGTCCCCGACTAGCTAACACAGATACGCAGTATTTT. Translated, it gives CASSPRLANTDTQYF.

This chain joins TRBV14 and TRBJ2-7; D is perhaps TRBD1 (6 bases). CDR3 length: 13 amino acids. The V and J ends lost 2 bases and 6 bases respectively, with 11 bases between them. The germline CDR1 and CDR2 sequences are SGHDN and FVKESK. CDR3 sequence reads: CASSQLRGSEQYF. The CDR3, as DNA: TGTGCCAGCAGCCAACTTAGGGGGTCCGAGCAGTACTTC.

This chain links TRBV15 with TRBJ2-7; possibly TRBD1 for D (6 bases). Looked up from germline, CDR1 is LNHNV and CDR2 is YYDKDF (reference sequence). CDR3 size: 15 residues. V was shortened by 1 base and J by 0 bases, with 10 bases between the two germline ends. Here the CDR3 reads CATSRVGTRSYEQYF. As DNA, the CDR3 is TGTGCCACCAGCAGAGTTGGGACACGCTCCTACGAGCAGTACTTC.

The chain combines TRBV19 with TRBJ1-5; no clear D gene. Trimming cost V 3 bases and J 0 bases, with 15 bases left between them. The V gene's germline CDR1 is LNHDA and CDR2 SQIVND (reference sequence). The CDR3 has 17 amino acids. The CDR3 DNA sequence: TGTGCCAGTAGTATTGGGCAGTCCTTCTATAGCAATCAGCCCCAGCATTTT. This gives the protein CASSIGQSFYSNQPQHF.